The 19 T cell receptor beta chains below come from one sample, sequenced in a study of T cell responses to AZD1222 COVID-19 vaccine (dated by TCRdb to the early 2020s). Sample time point, as interpreted from the label and publication: baseline before first vaccination. The library was generated by the immunoSEQ multiplex PCR assay. The table was pulled from immuneACCESS by TCRdb, which kept in-frame rearrangements only. Such tables lose some clones; where checked, under half of the loss comes from unresolved V genes, and the rest has no known cause. The table for this sample lists 250,000 or so clones; roughly 93% of them were counted only once. The ten largest clones represent about 0.5% of the sample. Sample: peripheral blood, taken on day 0 of AZD1222 vaccination. These receptors originate from an adult in good health.

This chain connects TRBV14 to TRBJ1-1, with a tentative D call TRBD1 (6 bases). The length of the CDR3 is 15 residues. Germline-derived CDR1 and CDR2 are SGHDN and FVKESK. Deletions cut 4 bases from V and 4 bases from J, with 16 bases between. This CDR3 is CASSPGPGARTEAFF. The CDR3 bases are TGTGCCAGCAGCCCCGGCCCGGGGGCTCGCACTGAAGCTTTCTTT.

This clone was seen a single time. The chain joins TRBV5-5 to TRBJ1-1; TRBD1 is a possible D gene (6 bases). This CDR3 is 16 amino acids long. V lost 0 bases and J 4 bases, leaving 16 bases between the germline ends. Germline-derived CDR1 and CDR2 are SGHKS and YYEKEE (reference sequence). CDR3 DNA: TGTGCCAGCAGCTTGGAAGGGCGGGGGCGCGGCACTGAAGCTTTCTTT. This translates into CASSLEGRGRGTEAFF.

The chain couples TRBV24-1 to TRBJ2-1; the D gene is possibly TRBD2 (6 bases). CDR1 is KGHDR and CDR2 is SFDVKD in the germline V gene. The CDR3 covers 16 residues. The V gene lost 4 bases and the J gene lost 1 base, with 13 bases spanning the gap. CDR3 loop: CATSEAPGGSYNEQFF. DNA for the CDR3: TGTGCCACCAGTGAGGCCCCCGGAGGGTCCTACAATGAGCAGTTCTTC.

The gene calls are TRBV7-9 and TRBJ1-1; D uncertain. The CDR3 contains 16 residues. The germline gives CDR1 SEHNR, CDR2 FQNEAQ (reference sequence). The V end was cut by 5 bases, the J end by 0 bases, with 16 bases between. The CDR3 protein is CASSPWDPAMNTEAFF. The CDR3 DNA is TGTGCCAGCAGCCCCTGGGATCCAGCCATGAACACTGAAGCTTTCTTT.

J is TRBJ2-3 and V is TRBV21-1; TRBD2, as called in the table, went unchecked against the DNA. TRBV21-1 is noted as a pseudogene. The CDR3 length is 10 residues. CDR3 in amino acids: CARRGDTQYF. DNA of the CDR3: TGTGCCAGGCGGGGGGATACGCAGTATTTT.

The rearrangement uses TRBV7-2 and TRBJ2-1, with D possibly TRBD2 on 6 matching bases. V lost 1 base, J lost 6 bases, and 7 bases lay in between. Germline V gives CDR1 SGHTA, CDR2 FQGNSA. There are 13 residues in the CDR3. The CDR3 region is CASSLGGVNEQFF. The CDR3 bases are TGTGCCAGCAGCTTAGGGGGGGTCAATGAGCAGTTCTTC.

This sequence joins TRBV28 and TRBJ1-1, with 7 bases that match TRBD1. Germline CDR1 and CDR2: MDHEN and SYDVKM. The V and J ends lost 6 bases and 3 bases, in that order; junction bases with no gene match: 10. The CDR3 contains 15 residues. CDR3 protein: CASRTGRYLDTEAFF. In DNA, the CDR3 is TGTGCCAGCAGGACAGGGCGCTACTTGGACACTGAAGCTTTCTTT.

The CDR3 bases are TGTGCCAGCAGCCAAGTCGCGGGAGGAACGAACACCGGGGAGCTGTTTTTT. Protein: CASSQVAGGTNTGELFF. V is TRBV7-8 and J is TRBJ2-2, with 8 bases lining up with TRBD2. CDR1 and CDR2 (germline): SGHVS, FQNEAQ. The CDR3 has 17 amino acids. V gave up 5 bases and J gave up 0 bases; unmatched junction bases: 8.

The gene calls are TRBV28 and TRBJ1-1, with 9 bases lining up with TRBD1. The length of the CDR3 is 15 residues. V trimming: 6 bases; J trimming: 5 bases; junction bases outside the gene matches: 10. Germline V gene data show CDR1 as MDHEN and CDR2 as SYDVKM. The CDR3 loop is CASRYPGQGQTEAFF. The CDR3 DNA reads as TGTGCCAGCAGGTACCCGGGACAGGGTCAAACTGAAGCTTTCTTT.

As for this clone: Other DNA variants within this sample encode the same CDR3. This chain uses TRBV9 with TRBJ2-3; 9 bases map to TRBD2. J was trimmed by 1 base and V by 0 bases; bases with no gene match: 3. Germline V gene sequence: CDR1 SGDLS, CDR2 YYNGEE. This CDR3 contains 16 residues. The CDR3 nucleotides read TGTGCCAGCAGCGTAGCAGCGGGAGGTGGCACAGATACGCAGTATTTT. It encodes CASSVAAGGGTDTQYF.

V and J are TRBV28 and TRBJ2-2; 7 nucleotides match TRBD2. The junction had 8 bases not matched to a gene; V was cut back by 7 bases and J by 6 bases. Germline V lookup: CDR1 MDHEN, CDR2 SYDVKM. This CDR3 has 14 amino acids. The DNA of the CDR3 is TGTGCCAGCATATCAATGGGGAGGGCCGGGGAGCTGTTTTTT. As protein: CASISMGRAGELFF.

This chain joins TRBV23-1 and TRBJ2-7; 7 positions match TRBD1. TRBV23-1 qualifies as an ORF whose function is uncertain. The V and J ends lost 2 bases and 5 bases, in that order; junction bases with no gene match: 6. The length of the CDR3 is 14 residues. The CDR3 bases are TGCGCCAGCAGTCAAGAGGGGGCCAAGCACGAGCAGTACTTC. It encodes CASSQEGAKHEQYF.

The genes are TRBV28 and TRBJ2-1; 9 nucleotides match TRBD1. The CDR3 has 15 amino acids. From germline, CDR1 is MDHEN and CDR2 SYDVKM. The V and J ends lost 5 bases and 3 bases, in that order; junction bases with no gene match: 5. CDR3 in DNA: TGTGCCAGCAGTACAGGGGGCGGTGGCTACAATGAGCAGTTCTTC. It codes for CASSTGGGGYNEQFF.

The rearrangement links TRBV5-4 to TRBJ2-1; no clear D gene. The germline V gene has CDR1 SGHNT and CDR2 YYREEE (reference sequence). The CDR3 runs 15 residues. V lost 4 bases and J 0 bases, leaving 11 bases between the germline ends. Here the CDR3 reads CASSPAPSSYNEQFF. For the CDR3, the DNA is TGTGCCAGCAGCCCAGCACCAAGCTCCTACAATGAGCAGTTCTTC.

The chain couples TRBV9 to TRBJ2-1, with a weak D call TRBD2 (5 bases). The V end was cut by 4 bases, the J end by 8 bases, with 13 bases between. Per germline, CDR1 SGDLS and CDR2 YYNGEE. The CDR3 runs to 13 residues. CDR3 sequence reads: CASSTHPEDEQFF. The CDR3 nucleotides are TGTGCCAGCAGCACGCACCCGGAGGATGAGCAGTTCTTC.

V usage is TRBV30 and J usage is TRBJ1-5; unclear D gene. V lost 4 bases, J lost 1 base, and 8 bases lay in between. The CDR3 consists of 13 residues. Germline V CDR1 and CDR2: GTSNPN, SVGIG (reference sequence). The CDR3 DNA reads TGTGCCTGGACTGACGGGAGCAATCAGCCCCAGCATTTT. Translated: CAWTDGSNQPQHF.

The count of this clone is one. The chain recombines TRBV19 with TRBJ2-1; D not resolved. Germline-derived CDR1 and CDR2 are LNHDA and SQIVND (reference sequence). V lost 3 bases to trimming and J lost 1 base, with 7 bases between them. The CDR3 runs 14 residues. CDR3 in amino acids: CASSIGVSYNEQFF. The CDR3 DNA sequence: TGTGCCAGTAGTATTGGGGTTTCCTACAATGAGCAGTTCTTC.

V and J are TRBV12-3 or TRBV12-4 and TRBJ1-1, with D possibly being TRBD1 (6 bases). CDR3 size: 12 residues. The V end lost 6 bases, the J end lost 11 bases, and 16 bases lay between the germline ends. The CDR3 DNA sequence: TGTGCCAGCAGCTTCTCCAGGGGTAAGGCTTTCTTT. It yields the protein CASSFSRGKAFF.

The chain is built from TRBV28 and TRBJ2-7, with D perhaps matching TRBD2 (5 bases). The V gene's germline CDR1 is MDHEN and CDR2 SYDVKM. This CDR3 has 13 residues. The germline V and J ends were trimmed by 3 bases and 5 bases, with 11 bases remaining between them. CDR3 nucleotide sequence: TGTGCCAGCAGTTTCATAGAGGGTAACGAGCAGTACTTC. Translation: CASSFIEGNEQYF.